These 18 T cell receptor beta chains came from one sample sequenced in a study of T cells after yellow fever vaccination. MiXCR was run by TCRdb on the 5' RACE reads, yielding one entry per CDR3 protein. This table holds 140,000 to 150,000 distinct CDR3 sequences, about 6.9% found once. The source was CD4+ T cells sorted from PBMCs, collected 10 days after the yellow fever booster vaccination. These receptors were collected from a man aged 30 to 39 who received the YFV17D yellow fever vaccine.

This clonotype appeared many times. The V gene is TRBV28, the J gene TRBJ2-7; 13 bases align to TRBD2. CDR1 is MDHEN, CDR2 SYDVKM, per germline. The junction had 9 bases not matched to a gene; V was cut back by 3 bases and J by 10 bases. The CDR3 extends over 15 amino acids. The CDR3 nucleotides are TGTGCCAGCAGTTTCTGGACTAGCGGGAGTTCGGAACAGTACTTC. Amino acid sequence: CASSFWTSGSSEQYF.

This clonotype was picked up many times. The chain is built from TRBV15 and TRBJ2-1, with D perhaps assigned TRBD1 or TRBD2 (6 bases each). Trimming removed 9 bases from V and 4 bases from J, with 10 bases in between. Germline loops: CDR1 LNHNV, CDR2 YYDKDF (reference sequence). This CDR3 region has 12 residues. The CDR3 coding sequence is TGTGCCACAGGGGGGCTGTACAATGAGCAGTTCTTC. Translated: CATGGLYNEQFF.

This clonotype was found many times. V gene TRBV12-3 or TRBV12-4 combines with J gene TRBJ2-3, with 8 bases aligning to TRBD1. The CDR3 sequence is 16 residues long. The J segment lost 4 bases and the V segment lost 3 bases, leaving 9 bases of the junction unmatched. The CDR3 sequence is CASSLGRGRGSDTQYF. The CDR3 nucleotides read TGTGCCAGCAGTTTGGGCAGGGGGCGAGGATCAGATACGCAGTATTTT.

Remarks on this clonotype: A much larger clone is a single base away; this may be a read error. This chain joins TRBV19 and TRBJ2-2, with D hard to call. Germline values: CDR1 LNHDA, CDR2 SQIVND (reference sequence). This CDR3 is built from 12 residues. The CDR3 bases are TGTGTCAGTAGGTCATCGGCCGGGGAGCTGTTTTTT. The encoded protein is CVSRSSAGELFF.

Regarding this clonotype: A single base separates this from a much larger clone, so it may be a read error. The rearrangement uses TRBV7-2 and TRBJ2-5, with a tentative D call TRBD2 (6 bases). V dropped 3 bases and J dropped 4 bases, with 15 bases sitting between them. CDR3 size: 15 residues. Germline V CDR1 and CDR2: SGHTA, FQGNSA. CDR3 residues: CASSLKEGVSETQYF. DNA for the CDR3: TGTGCCAGCAGCTTGAAGGAGGGAGTATCAGAGACCCAGTACTTC. The variable domain in full, completed from reference TRBV7-2 and TRBJ2-5, reads GAGVSQSPSNKVTEKGKDVELRCDPISGHTALYWYRQSLGQGLEFLIYFQGNSAPDKSGLPSDRFSAERTGGSVSTLTIQRTQQEDSAVYLCASSLKEGVSETQYFGPGTRLLVL.

In its sample, this clonotype was seen many times. The chain joins TRBV23-1 to TRBJ2-7, with D tentatively TRBD1 (6 bases). TRBV23-1 falls under the ORF class, with uncertain function. This CDR3 comprises 17 residues. The V and J ends lost 1 base and 0 bases respectively, with 16 bases between them. The CDR3 bases are TGCGCCAGCAGTCAATGGGTAGACAGGAGGAGCTCCTACGAGCAGTACTTC. Translation: CASSQWVDRRSSYEQYF.

At least ten counts were recorded for this clonotype. The J gene is TRBJ2-2, the V gene TRBV4-3; 8 positions match TRBD2. The CDR3 is 14 amino acids. The V and J ends lost 4 bases and 5 bases, in that order; junction bases with no gene match: 3. Germline values: CDR1 LGHNA, CDR2 YSLEER. The chain's CDR3 is CASSLGTSTGELFF. Written as DNA, the CDR3 is TGCGCCAGCAGCCTCGGGACTAGTACCGGGGAGCTGTTTTTT.

This clonotype was counted ten times or more. The chain has TRBV3-1 and TRBJ2-2; D may be TRBD2 (6 bases). CDR3 length: 20 amino acids. The V and J ends lost 5 bases and 3 bases respectively, with 28 bases between them. From germline, CDR1 is LGHDT and CDR2 YNNKEL (reference sequence). Here the CDR3 reads CASSTSRPGVSQTYTGELFF. The CDR3 bases are TGTGCCAGCAGCACTTCCCGCCCGGGAGTCTCACAGACTTACACCGGGGAGCTGTTTTTT.

The CDR3 DNA reads TGTGCCAGCTCACCGGGGATGGGTGCCGGGGAGCTGTTTTTT. Amino acid sequence: CASSPGMGAGELFF. This rearrangement joins TRBV18 to TRBJ2-2, with no clear D. Germline V CDR1 and CDR2: KGHSH, LQKENI. The CDR3 is made up of 14 amino acids. V was pared by 3 bases and J by 6 bases, with 11 bases between.

The gene calls are TRBV6-5 and TRBJ1-1; D is uncertain. Germline V gene data show CDR1 as MNHEY and CDR2 as SVGAGI. V gave up 6 bases and J gave up 1 base, with 21 bases separating them. The CDR3 has 17 residues. The CDR3 nucleotides read TGTGCCAGCAGAAAATCTGTACAGCAAGTAAGGAACACTGAAGCTTTCTTT. Translated: CASRKSVQQVRNTEAFF.

This clonotype was seen at least ten times. This chain uses TRBV20-1 with TRBJ2-1; 7 bases are a match to TRBD2. Germline V gene data show CDR1 as DFQATT and CDR2 as SNEGSKA (reference sequence). J was trimmed by 0 bases and V by 6 bases; bases with no gene match: 8. The CDR3 is made up of 15 amino acids. In nucleotides, the CDR3 is TGCAGTGCGCCAAGCCGGGACTACTCCTACAATGAGCAGTTCTTC. It encodes CSAPSRDYSYNEQFF.

There are a few counts of this clonotype. V usage is TRBV7-2 and J usage is TRBJ2-7, with TRBD2 matching over 11 bases. The CDR3 has 15 amino acids. Germline assignment: CDR1 SGHTA and CDR2 FQGNSA. J was trimmed by 3 bases and V by 1 base; bases with no gene match: 2. The CDR3 DNA follows: TGTGCCAGCAGCTTAGATACTAGCGGGAGCTACGAGCAGTACTTC. It codes for CASSLDTSGSYEQYF.

Ten or more counts support this clonotype. V is TRBV4-2 and J is TRBJ2-5, with TRBD2 matching over 7 bases. Unmatched junction bases numbered 4, after V lost 0 bases and J lost 3 bases. The CDR3 length is 15 residues. The germline V gene has CDR1 LGHNA and CDR2 YNFKEQ. The CDR3 protein is CASSQDPLAEETQYF. CDR3 coding DNA: TGTGCCAGCAGCCAAGACCCCCTAGCGGAAGAGACCCAGTACTTC.

With regard to this clonotype: The germline gene is not matched at one end of the junction; a read error may be the cause. This chain joins TRBV7-7 and TRBJ2-7, with a possible D match to TRBD2 (5 bases). Per germline, CDR1 SSHAT and CDR2 FNYEAQ (reference sequence). The CDR3 spans 14 residues. The CDR3 reads CASSPTAAGYEQYF. The CDR3 DNA reads TGTGCTAGCAGCCCCACGGCGGCGGGCTACGAGCAGTACTTC.

The table lists this clonotype with many counts. The rearrangement uses TRBV5-1 and TRBJ2-3; D might be TRBD1 (5 bases). The CDR3 has 14 amino acids. Looked up from germline, CDR1 is SGHRS and CDR2 is YFSETQ. The V end was cut by 0 bases, the J end by 6 bases, with 11 bases between. This chain's CDR3 is CASSLGSGQDTQYF. CDR3 bases: TGCGCCAGCAGCTTGGGTTCAGGGCAGGATACGCAGTATTTT.

Many counts were recorded for this clonotype. This rearrangement joins TRBV5-1 to TRBJ2-7, with D maybe TRBD2 (7 bases). CDR1 and CDR2 (germline): SGHRS, YFSETQ. CDR3 length: 15 amino acids. The V end was cut by 3 bases, the J end by 1 base, with 14 bases between. The CDR3 loop reads CASSSGGGGSYEQYF. The DNA for the CDR3 is TGCGCCAGCAGCTCCGGAGGGGGGGGTTCCTACGAGCAGTACTTC.

A few counts support this clonotype. This chain's CDR3 is CASTIRGDRAYEQYF. The CDR3 region has the DNA TGTGCCAGCACCATCCGGGGGGACAGGGCCTACGAGCAGTACTTC. J is TRBJ2-7 and V is TRBV6-7, with 9 bases fitting TRBD1. TRBV6-7 is assigned to the ORF class and has an uncertain function. Germline trimming cut 7 bases from V and 2 bases from J; bases unmatched to any gene: 9. CDR3 length: 15 residues.

This clonotype was counted at least ten times. The gene calls are TRBV2 and TRBJ2-5; maybe TRBD1 (6 bases). CDR1 is SNHLY and CDR2 is FYNNEI in the germline V gene. The CDR3 has 15 residues. V was cut by 0 bases and J by 2 bases, with 10 bases left in between. This CDR3 is CASSEAPGAQETQYF. CDR3 DNA: TGTGCCAGCAGTGAAGCCCCAGGGGCGCAAGAGACCCAGTACTTC.